These 19 T cell receptor beta chains originate from one sample sequenced in a study of tumor and adjacent non-tumor tissue in lung cancer. This sample's RNA came from whole unsorted tissue. This non-tumor lung sample came from over 3 cm beyond the tumor edge. Three rounds of nested PCR, following a modified ARM-PCR protocol, produced the TCRbeta library. TCRdb called the multiplex PCR reads again in MiXCR, with one record for every CDR3 protein. The sample includes some 100,000 distinct CDR3 sequences, 65% of them seen just once. Sequencing was performed on distant non-tumor lung tissue. The source of these receptors is a man younger than 45 with non-small cell lung cancer.

Comments on this clonotype: Given a much more abundant clone one base away, this may be a read error. The rearrangement joins TRBV6-2 or TRBV6-3 to TRBJ2-3; D perhaps matches TRBD2 (5 bases). Germline CDR1 MNHEY, CDR2 SVGEGT. The CDR3 spans 19 residues. For the CDR3, the DNA is TGTGCCAGCAGTTACCGTATTGAAGTGGATGACGGGGTAACAGATATGCAGTATTTT. Its protein is CASSYRIEVDDGVTDMQYF.

This clonotype appeared a few times. The genes are TRBV7-9 and TRBJ2-7; 10 positions agree with TRBD2. The V gene's germline CDR1 is SEHNR and CDR2 FQNEAQ (reference sequence). Trimming removed 1 base from V and 3 bases from J; junction bases left unmatched: 6. The CDR3 is made up of 16 amino acids. The CDR3 DNA is TGTGCCAGCAGCTTAGGAGTCGCTAGCGGGAGCTACGAGCAGTACTTC. Translated: CASSLGVASGSYEQYF.

V and J are TRBV6-5 and TRBJ2-3, with TRBD2 identical over 12 bases. CDR1 and CDR2 (germline): MNHEY, SVGAGI. The CDR3 is 14 residues long. With V trimmed by 10 bases and J by 4 bases, 6 bases remained unmatched. The CDR3 DNA reads as TGTGCCACCAGGACTAGCGGGGTCTCAGATACGCAGTATTTT. Its protein is CATRTSGVSDTQYF.

The table lists this clonotype with a few counts. A junction end diverges from the germline sequence, so it may reflect a read error. This chain joins TRBV20-1 and TRBJ2-1, with D possibly being TRBD2 (6 bases). Germline V gene sequence: CDR1 DFQATT, CDR2 SNEGSKA (reference sequence). This CDR3 spans 16 amino acids. The CDR3 DNA follows: TGCAGTACTAGCCGTCATTCTATCGAGGGGCTGAATGAGCAGTTCTTC. This encodes CSTSRHSIEGLNEQFF.

For this clonotype: A much bigger clone sits one base away, suggesting this may be a read error. V and J are TRBV29-1 and TRBJ1-4, with a possible D match to TRBD1 (6 bases). The CDR3 length is 14 residues. Deletions cut 6 bases from V and 4 bases from J, with 15 bases between. Germline V gives CDR1 SQVTM, CDR2 ANQGSEA. CDR3 coding DNA: TGCAGCGTCGTACAGGGCTGGGGTAATGAAAAACTGTTTTTT. It is translated as CSVVQGWGNEKLFF.

With regard to this clonotype: One end of the junction varies from germline; a read error may be responsible. This chain joins TRBV11-2 and TRBJ2-5, with 8 bases identical to TRBD1. The CDR3 is made up of 18 amino acids. CDR1 is SGHAT, CDR2 FQNNGV, per germline. CDR3 coding DNA: TGTGCAAGCAGCTTAGAAGTCTGGCAAGGGACAGGCAAAGAGACCCAGTACTTC. It translates to CASSLEVWQGTGKETQYF. The full variable domain, its missing parts supplied by reference TRBV11-2 and TRBJ2-5, is EAGVAQSPRYKIIEKRQSVAFWCNPISGHATLYWYQQILGQGPKLLIQFQNNGVVDDSQLPKDRFSAERLKGVDSTLKIQPAKLEDSAVYLCASSLEVWQGTGKETQYFGPGTRLLVL.

The chain combines TRBV29-1 with TRBJ2-7; tentative D call: TRBD1 (6 bases). Trimming removed 6 bases from V and 10 bases from J, with 16 bases in between. The V gene's germline CDR1 is SQVTM and CDR2 ANQGSEA. This CDR3 has 11 amino acids. CDR3 nucleotide sequence: TGCAGCGTAAGGACAGAGGGTGAACAGTACTTC. The encoded protein is CSVRTEGEQYF.

A single count supports this clonotype. The CDR3 end shows no conserved phenylalanine or tryptophan, and so a read error is likely. The chain employs TRBV20-1 and TRBJ2-1; TRBD2 matches at 10 bases. The CDR3 runs 15 residues. CDR1 and CDR2 from the germline V gene are DFQATT and SNEGSKA (reference sequence). Trimming cost V 6 bases and J 12 bases; bases outside gene matches: 17. Here the CDR3 reads CSAMTGTSVLHGQFS. Written as DNA, the CDR3 is TGCAGTGCCATGACCGGGACTAGCGTTCTCCATGGGCAGTTCTCC.

This clonotype was detected once. A single base separates this from a much larger clone, so it may be a read error. The chain has TRBV20-1 and TRBJ1-1; 7 bases map to TRBD1. Unmatched junction bases numbered 12, after V lost 5 bases and J lost 0 bases. Germline V gives CDR1 DFQATT, CDR2 SNEGSKA (reference sequence). The CDR3 is 16 amino acids. CDR3 loop: CSAWDRRTLMNTEAFF. The CDR3 nucleotides are TGCAGTGCTTGGGACAGACGTACTCTTATGAACACTGAAGCTTTCTTT.

Worth noting for this clonotype: Sequence at one end of the junction differs from germline and may be a read error. This chain links TRBV11-3 with TRBJ2-7; the D call may be TRBD1 or TRBD2 (5 bases each). The germline V gene has CDR1 SGHNT and CDR2 YENEEA. CDR3 size: 13 residues. The CDR3 DNA reads as TGTGTCAGCAGCTTAGGGGAGATCTACGAGCAGCACTTC. It is translated as CVSSLGEIYEQHF.

This chain connects TRBV11-2 to TRBJ2-7; 7 bases match TRBD2. This CDR3 has 14 amino acids. The ends lost 6 bases at V and 3 bases at J; junction bases unmatched: 8. Germline CDR1 reads SGHAT; CDR2 reads FQNNGV. The CDR3 here is CASRSGLRNYEQYF. As DNA, the CDR3 is TGTGCCAGCAGGTCGGGACTAAGAAACTACGAGCAGTACTTC.

Turning to this clonotype: Germline is not matched at one junction end, which may reflect a read error. The V and J genes are TRBV11-2 and TRBJ2-1, with D possibly being TRBD2 (5 bases). The CDR3 sequence is 11 residues long. CDR1 and CDR2 (germline): SGHAT, FQNNGV. Here the CDR3 reads CVSGPLDEQFF. In DNA form, the CDR3 reads TGTGTCAGCGGCCCTTTGGATGAGCAGTTCTTC.

With respect to this clonotype: Since no conserved phenylalanine or tryptophan closes the CDR3, a read error is the likely cause. The gene calls are TRBV20-1 and TRBJ2-7; weak D call: TRBD1 (6 bases). The CDR3 totals 17 residues. The germline V gene encodes CDR1 DFQATT and CDR2 SNEGSKA (reference sequence). DNA of the CDR3: TGCAGTGCTCGAGGGACGGTCCCGGGACATGGCACCTACGATCAGTACCTC. This gives the protein CSARGTVPGHGTYDQYL.

This rearrangement joins TRBV6-5 to TRBJ1-6, with unresolved D. The CDR3 sequence is 16 residues long. CDR1 and CDR2 (germline): MNHEY, SVGAGI. V lost 2 bases and J lost 14, with 22 bases in between. The CDR3 reads CASSYASSGNNLALHF. In DNA form, the CDR3 reads TGTGCCAGCAGTTACGCCTCTTCCGGGAATAATTTAGCCCTCCACTTT.

About this clonotype: Being one base from a much bigger clone, this may be a read error. The rearrangement links TRBV4-2 to TRBJ2-1; unclear D gene. The CDR3 contains 14 residues. The V end was cut by 1 base, the J end by 12 bases, with 16 bases between. Germline lookup yields CDR1 LGHNA and CDR2 YNFKEQ. Here the CDR3 DNA reads TGTGCCAGCAGCCAAGGTCAAGCCTACAATTGGCAGTTCTTC. Protein: CASSQGQAYNWQFF.

On this clonotype: Sequence at one end of the junction differs from germline and may be a read error. Here the CDR3 reads CATSSLPGLAGGTYNEQFF. The CDR3 nucleotides read TGTGCCACCAGCAGCTTACCGGGACTAGCGGGAGGGACCTACAATGAACAGTTCTTC. The rearrangement links TRBV5-6 to TRBJ2-1; 16 bases are shared with TRBD2. There are 19 residues in the CDR3. Germline V lookup: CDR1 SGHDT, CDR2 YYEEEE.

V gene TRBV11-2 combines with J gene TRBJ1-6; D not certain. Germline-derived CDR1 and CDR2 are SGHAT and FQNNGV. The CDR3 sequence is 14 residues long. V lost 11 bases, J lost 7 bases, and 18 bases lay in between. In DNA, the CDR3 is TGTGCCGGCGGAGCCAACAGCGAGAATTCACCCCTCCACTTT. It encodes CAGGANSENSPLHF.

About this clonotype itself: A read error is possible here, since a much larger clone lies one base away. The CDR3 loop is CASSLKNTRWTEAFF. The CDR3 DNA reads as TGTGCCAGCAGTTTAAAGAACACTCGATGGACTGAAGCTTTCTTT. The genes are TRBV12-3 or TRBV12-4 and TRBJ1-1; no definite D call. This CDR3 contains 15 residues. V was cut by 2 bases and J by 5 bases, with 15 bases left in between.

In regard to this clonotype: The final CDR3 position lacks the conserved phenylalanine or tryptophan, pointing to a likely read error. The V gene is TRBV24-1, the J gene TRBJ2-3, with a tentative D call TRBD1 (6 bases). The germline V gene encodes CDR1 KGHDR and CDR2 SFDVKD. The CDR3 is made up of 15 amino acids. The CDR3 DNA sequence: TGTGCCACAAGTGGCGCAGGGGTTTTCGCAGATACGCAGTATATT. It codes for CATSGAGVFADTQYI.